This T cell receptor (beta chain) was sequenced for a study of blood T cell repertoires in COVID-19. The overall study: Samples taken during acute and convalescent COVID-19 were collected in the United States, Italy and Spain.

Germline CDR1 and CDR2: SGHDT and YYEEEE. The CDR3 length is 17 residues. The ends lost 3 bases at V and 0 bases at J; junction bases unmatched: 5. Profiling relied on immunoSEQ multiplex PCR, and the TCRdb table lists in-frame clones only, not all of them. The sample records 65,000 to 85,000 clones, roughly 90% being singletons. The sequence was obtained from a human donor in a cohort sampled during active COVID-19. Sequenced: peripheral blood. V is TRBV5-6 and J is TRBJ1-3; the match to TRBD1 covers 11 bases. The CDR3 region has the DNA TGTGCCAGCAGCTCCCGGGACAGGGGGATCTCTGGAAACACCATATATTTT. This translates into CASSSRDRGISGNTIYF.